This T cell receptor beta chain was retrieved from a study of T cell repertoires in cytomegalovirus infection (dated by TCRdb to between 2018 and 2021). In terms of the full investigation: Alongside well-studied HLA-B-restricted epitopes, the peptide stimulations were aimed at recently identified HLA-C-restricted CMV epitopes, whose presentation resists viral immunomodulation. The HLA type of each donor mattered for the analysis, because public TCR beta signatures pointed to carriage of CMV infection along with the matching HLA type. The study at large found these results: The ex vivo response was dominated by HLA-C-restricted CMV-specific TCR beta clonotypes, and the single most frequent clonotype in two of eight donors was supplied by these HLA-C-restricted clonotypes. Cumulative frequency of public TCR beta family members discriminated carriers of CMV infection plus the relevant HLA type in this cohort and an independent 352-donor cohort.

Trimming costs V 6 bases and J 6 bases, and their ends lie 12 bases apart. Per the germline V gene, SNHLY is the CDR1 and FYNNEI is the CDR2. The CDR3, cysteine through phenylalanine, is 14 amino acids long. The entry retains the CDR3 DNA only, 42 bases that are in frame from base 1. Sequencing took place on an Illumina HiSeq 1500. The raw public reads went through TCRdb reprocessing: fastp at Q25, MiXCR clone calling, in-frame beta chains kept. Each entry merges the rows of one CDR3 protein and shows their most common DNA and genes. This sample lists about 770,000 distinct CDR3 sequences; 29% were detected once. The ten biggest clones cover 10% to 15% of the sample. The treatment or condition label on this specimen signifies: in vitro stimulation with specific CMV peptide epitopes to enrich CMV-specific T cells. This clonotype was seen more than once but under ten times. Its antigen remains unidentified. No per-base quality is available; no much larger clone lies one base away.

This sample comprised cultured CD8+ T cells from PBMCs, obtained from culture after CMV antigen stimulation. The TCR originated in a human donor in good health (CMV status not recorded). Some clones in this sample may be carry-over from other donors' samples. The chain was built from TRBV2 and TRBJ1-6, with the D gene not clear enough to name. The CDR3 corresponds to CASRGSGSNSPLHF. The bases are TGTGCCAGCAGAGGATCGGGTTCTAATTCACCCCTCCACTTT.